This TCR beta chain was recorded in a study of blood T cell repertoires in COVID-19. For the study at large: Donors in the United States, Italy and Spain gave samples during acute or convalescent COVID-19.

V was clipped by 8 bases and J by 4 bases, with 17 bases between them. This CDR3 comprises 14 residues. The germline V gene encodes CDR1 MNHNY and CDR2 SVGAGI (reference sequence). In the original processing: Researchers report that nucleated cell counts were estimated from reference gene primer amplification. The table came from immunoSEQ multiplex PCR; TCRdb's copy has only in-frame clones and leaves some out. V, J and clone size derive from that table, while D and trimming were established from the DNA sequence. The sample yields some 150,000 clones, around 87% seen once. This receptor was obtained from a human donor in a cohort sampled during active COVID-19. The sequenced sample consisted of peripheral blood. The chain uses TRBV6-6 and TRBJ1-1; tentatively, D is TRBD1 (6 bases). The CDR3 region has the DNA TGTGCCAGCGGCGGACAGCCCGACGGCACTGAAGCTTTCTTT. This codes for CASGGQPDGTEAFF.